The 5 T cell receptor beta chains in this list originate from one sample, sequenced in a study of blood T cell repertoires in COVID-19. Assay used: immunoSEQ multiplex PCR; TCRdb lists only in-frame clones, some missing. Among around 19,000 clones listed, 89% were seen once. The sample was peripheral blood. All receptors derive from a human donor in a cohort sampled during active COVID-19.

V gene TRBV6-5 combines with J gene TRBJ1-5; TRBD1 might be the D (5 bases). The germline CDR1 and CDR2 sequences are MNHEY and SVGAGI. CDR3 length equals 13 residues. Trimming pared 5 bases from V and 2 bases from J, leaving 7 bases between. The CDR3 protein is CASSPRGNQPQHF. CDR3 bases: TGTGCCAGCAGTCCCAGGGGCAATCAGCCCCAGCATTTT.

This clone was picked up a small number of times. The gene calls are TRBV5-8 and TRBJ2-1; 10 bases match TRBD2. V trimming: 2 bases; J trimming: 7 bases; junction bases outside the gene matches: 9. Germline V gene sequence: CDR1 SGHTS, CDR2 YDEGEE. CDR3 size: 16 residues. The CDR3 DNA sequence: TGTGCCAGCAGCTTTAAGGCTAGCGGGAGTAAAAATGAGCAGTTCTTC. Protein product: CASSFKASGSKNEQFF.

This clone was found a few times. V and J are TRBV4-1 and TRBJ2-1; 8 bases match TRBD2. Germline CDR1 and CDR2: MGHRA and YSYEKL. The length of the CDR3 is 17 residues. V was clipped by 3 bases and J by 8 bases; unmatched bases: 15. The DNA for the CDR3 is TGCGCCAGCAGCCAGGTACTAAGCGGGAGCCTCCGGGATGAGCAGTTCTTC. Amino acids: CASSQVLSGSLRDEQFF.

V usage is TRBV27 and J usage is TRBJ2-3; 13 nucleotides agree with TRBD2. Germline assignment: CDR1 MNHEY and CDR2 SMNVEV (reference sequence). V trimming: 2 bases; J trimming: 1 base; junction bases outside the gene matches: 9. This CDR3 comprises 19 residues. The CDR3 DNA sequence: TGTGCCAGCAGTTTAAAGGGACTAGCGGGATATCGTGGCACAGATACGCAGTATTTT. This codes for CASSLKGLAGYRGTDTQYF.

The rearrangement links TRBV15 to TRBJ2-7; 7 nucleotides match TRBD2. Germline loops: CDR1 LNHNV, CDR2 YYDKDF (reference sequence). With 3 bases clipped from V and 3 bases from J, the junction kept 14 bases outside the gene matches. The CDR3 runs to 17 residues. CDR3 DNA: TGTGCCACCAGCAGTCCGGCGGGTGGGAGGGCCTTCTACGAGCAGTACTTC. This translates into CATSSPAGGRAFYEQYF.